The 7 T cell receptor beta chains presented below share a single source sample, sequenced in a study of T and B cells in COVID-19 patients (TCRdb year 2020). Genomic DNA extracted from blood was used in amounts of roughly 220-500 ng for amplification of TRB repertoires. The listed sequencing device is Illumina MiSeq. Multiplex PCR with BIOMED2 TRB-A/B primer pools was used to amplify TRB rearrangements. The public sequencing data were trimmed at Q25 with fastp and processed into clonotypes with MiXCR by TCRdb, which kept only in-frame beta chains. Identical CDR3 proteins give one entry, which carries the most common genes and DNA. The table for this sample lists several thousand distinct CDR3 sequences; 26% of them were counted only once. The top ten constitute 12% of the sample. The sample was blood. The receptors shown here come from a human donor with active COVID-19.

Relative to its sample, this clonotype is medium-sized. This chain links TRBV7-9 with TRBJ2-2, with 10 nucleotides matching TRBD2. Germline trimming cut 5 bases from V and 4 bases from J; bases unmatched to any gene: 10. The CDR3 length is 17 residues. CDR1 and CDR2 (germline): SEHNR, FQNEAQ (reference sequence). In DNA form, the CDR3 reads TGTGCCAGCAGCCCCACACGGCTAGCGGGGGTCACCGGGGAGCTGTTTTTT. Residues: CASSPTRLAGVTGELFF.

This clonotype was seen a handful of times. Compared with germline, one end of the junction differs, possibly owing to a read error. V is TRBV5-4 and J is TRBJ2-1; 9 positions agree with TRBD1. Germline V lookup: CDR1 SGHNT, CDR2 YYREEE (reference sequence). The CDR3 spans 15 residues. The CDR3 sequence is CASRLGDRAYNEQFF. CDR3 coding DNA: TGTGCCAGCAGATTGGGGGACAGGGCCTACAATGAGCAGTTCTTC.

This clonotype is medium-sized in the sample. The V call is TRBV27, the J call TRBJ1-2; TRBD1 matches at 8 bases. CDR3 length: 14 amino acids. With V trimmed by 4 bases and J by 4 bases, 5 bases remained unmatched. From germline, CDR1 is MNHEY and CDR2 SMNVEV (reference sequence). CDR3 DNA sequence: TGTGCCAGCAGTTGGACAGGGCGTTCCTATGGCTACACCTTC. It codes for CASSWTGRSYGYTF.

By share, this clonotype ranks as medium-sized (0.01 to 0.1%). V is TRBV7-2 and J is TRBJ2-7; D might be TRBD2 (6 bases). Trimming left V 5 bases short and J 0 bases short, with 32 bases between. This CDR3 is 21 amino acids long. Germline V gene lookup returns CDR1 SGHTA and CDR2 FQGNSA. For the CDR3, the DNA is TGTGCCAGCAGCGTAGTCCATTCGTTAGGACTACAACCTCATTACTCCTACGAGCAGTACTTC. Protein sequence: CASSVVHSLGLQPHYSYEQYF.

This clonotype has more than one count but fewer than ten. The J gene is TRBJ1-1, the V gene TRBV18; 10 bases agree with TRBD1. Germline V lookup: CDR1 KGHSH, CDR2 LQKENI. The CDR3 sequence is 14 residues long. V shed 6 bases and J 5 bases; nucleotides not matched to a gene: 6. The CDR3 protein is CASSQGQGKTEAFF. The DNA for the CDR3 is TGTGCCAGCTCCCAGGGACAGGGGAAGACTGAAGCTTTCTTT.

CDR3 sequence (DNA): TGCAGTGCTAGAGTAGACAGGACGAGGAGTCAGCCCCAGCATTTT. This codes for CSARVDRTRSQPQHF. The chain employs TRBV20-1 and TRBJ1-5; weak D call: TRBD1 (6 bases). Germline V gives CDR1 DFQATT, CDR2 SNEGSKA (reference sequence). The CDR3 covers 15 residues. Between the trimmed V and J ends, which lost 1 base and 6 bases, there was a span of 16 bases.

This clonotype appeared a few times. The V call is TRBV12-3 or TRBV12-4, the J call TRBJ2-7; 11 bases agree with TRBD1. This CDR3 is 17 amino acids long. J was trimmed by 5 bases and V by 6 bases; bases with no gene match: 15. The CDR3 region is CASSTGTGGPRGDEQYF. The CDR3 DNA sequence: TGTGCCAGCAGCACCGGGACAGGGGGTCCCCGGGGAGACGAGCAGTACTTC.